This T cell receptor (beta chain) comes out of a study of CD8+ T cells in alopecia areata listed by TCRdb under 2018. In terms of the full investigation: Treated patients were enrolled in an open-label pilot trial of oral tofacitinib at 5 to 10 mg twice daily for moderate-to-severe alopecia areata. Tofacitinib was administered for 6 to 18 months, and 6 months of follow-up off drug were then conducted to assess delayed response and recurrence. In treated patients, disease severity was measured using the SALT score, which gives the percentage of scalp surface area affected. High-throughput TCRbeta sequencing was used to examine T cell clonal expansion in alopecia areata in both the C3H/HeJ mouse model and human patients. Human TCRbeta sequencing covered scalp tissue and sorted CD4+ and CD8+ peripheral blood T cells from patchy and totalis/universalis alopecia areata patients and healthy controls. Tofacitinib-treated patients had biopsies at baseline and at 4 and 24 weeks of treatment, with a later scalp biopsy in several patients. Scalp clonality was compared across normal scalp (n=4), patchy alopecia areata scalp (n=8), and alopecia totalis/universalis scalp (n=8). RNA came from the PAXgene miRNA kit for fixed scalp, the miRNeasy kit for PBMCs, and the RNeasy kit for mouse skin. TCRbeta CDR3 regions were amplified by immunoSEQ multiplex PCR using 35 Vbeta forward and 13 Jbeta reverse primers.

The junction carries 5 bases between V and J, which are trimmed by 1 base and 2 bases respectively. Per the germline V gene, LGHNA is the CDR1 and YNFKEQ is the CDR2. The CDR3 numbers 13 residues from cysteine through phenylalanine. Only the CDR3 portion is preserved as DNA: 39 bases, with reading frame beginning at the first base. General findings and caveats noted by the study authors: Shared TCR sequences between patients were less evident than in mice, which may be partly attributable to HLA diversity in the patient population. Because the treated cohort was small and had just a single nonresponder, larger studies are needed to establish links between baseline CD8+ expansion and response. Many expanded lesional clones persisted in scalp and blood during tofacitinib treatment, which may partly explain relapse after stopping treatment. Higher clonality and more expanded CD8+ clones were observed in lesional scalp than in normal scalp, particularly in alopecia totalis/universalis, a finding suggestive of antigenic drive. Resident alphabeta T cells in normal human skin are also sequenced, complicating scalp TCR repertoire analysis, unlike mouse skin dominated by gammadelta T cells. Tofacitinib significantly decreased scalp clonality and the number of expanded CD8+ clones among the top 100 scalp clones.

Library creation used the immunoSEQ multiplex PCR assay. For TCR sequencing, RNA was extracted from every sample and reverse transcribed into cDNA to serve as template. First-strand cDNA was synthesized with SuperScript III using a 2:1 mix of oligo-dT and random hexamers. Amplification bias was assessed with a synthetic immune receptor repertoire, and residual bias was removed computationally. In the original analysis: Raw reads were preprocessed to remove errors, and CDR3 was defined by IMGT conventions from the conserved cysteine to phenylalanine. Clonality was computed by normalizing Shannon entropy by log2 of the number of productive unique TCRs and subtracting the result from 1. CD4 or CD8 identity of scalp clones was inferred by cross-referencing scalp TCRbeta sequences with sorted blood CD4 and CD8 repertoires. As stored in TCRdb, this immuneACCESS dataset retains in-frame rearrangements with V and J assigned. A fraction of the clones does not appear; measured against another copy, unresolved V genes explain less than half of the discrepancy, and the remainder lacks a known reason. The DNA was the basis for D and trimming; V, J and clone size are from that table. Present in this sample are tens of thousands of clones, 29% of which were seen just once. About 16% of the sample rests with the top ten.

This clone was observed at least ten times. Its antigen specificity is not known. Base-call qualities are not available, and no considerably larger clone is one nucleotide away. In the same sample, other DNA sequences code for this CDR3. This sample's time point label indicates: about 4 weeks on oral tofacitinib. Read against the paper, the sample's treatment or condition label means: oral pan-JAK inhibitor, 5-10 mg twice daily. Lesional scalp punch biopsies and peripheral blood were obtained from alopecia areata patients. PBMCs were separated by density centrifugation and stained for CD3, CD4 and CD8, after which CD4+ and CD8+ T cells were sorted on a FACSAria.

The sequencing here drew on CD8+ T cells sorted from blood, taken at week 4, from a patient treated with tofacitinib. This sequence was found in a human donor with alopecia areata. The receptor chain draws on TRBV4-2 and TRBJ2-5, with no D gene named confidently. The CDR3 protein sequence reads: CASSQGQQETQYF. The DNA is as follows: TGTGCCAGCAGCCAAGGTCAGCAAGAGACCCAGTACTTC.